The present T cell receptor (beta chain) was sequenced within a study of OX40 agonist ivuxolimab in advanced cancers. At the level of the study: Of the patients, three showed partial responses, one with hepatocellular carcinoma and two with cutaneous melanoma. Study observations and caveats: More expanded clones were seen, on average, in CD8+ T cells than in CD4+.

The protocol was immunoSEQ multiplex PCR, while the TCRdb copy is restricted to in-frame clones and leaves out a portion. The sample has over 60,000 clones, 85% seen once. The CDR3 has 20 amino acids. Germline values: CDR1 MNHEY, CDR2 SMNVEV (reference sequence). The V gene end was trimmed by 4 bases and the J gene end by 1 base; junction bases not matched to a gene: 15. This clone was observed once. Its specificity is not known. Systemic immunosuppression or a history of autoimmune disease excluded patients. The sample consisted of CD4+ or CD8+ T cells sorted from blood, taken in a trial of the OX40 agonist ivuxolimab. This rearrangement joins TRBV27 to TRBJ2-6; the match to TRBD1 covers 8 bases. This TCR was sampled from an adult with an advanced solid tumor such as melanoma, head and neck, liver or kidney cancer. The CDR3 loop reads CASSYHKGTGGLSGANVLTF. CDR3 DNA: TGTGCCAGCAGTTACCACAAGGGGACAGGTGGCCTGTCTGGGGCCAACGTCCTGACTTTC.